The 21 T cell receptor beta chains in this list originate from one sample, sequenced in a study of OX40 agonist ivuxolimab in advanced cancers. The assay was immunoSEQ multiplex PCR, and TCRdb's table has in-frame clones only and misses some. The data contain 70,000 to 90,000 clones, roughly nine tenths of them singletons. Sample: CD4+ or CD8+ T cells sorted from blood, taken in a trial of the OX40 agonist ivuxolimab. The receptor source for this set is an adult with an advanced solid tumor such as melanoma, head and neck, liver or kidney cancer.

The chain has TRBV6-1 and TRBJ2-7; 9 bases fit TRBD2. The V segment lost 6 bases and the J segment 0 bases; nucleotides outside the gene matches: 3. Germline values: CDR1 MNHNS, CDR2 SASEGT. CDR3 length equals 14 residues. The CDR3 sequence is CASRISGSSYEQYF. CDR3 in DNA: TGTGCCAGCAGGATTAGCGGGAGCTCCTACGAGCAGTACTTC.

The chain carries TRBV30 and TRBJ1-2; TRBD1 might be the D (6 bases). This CDR3 spans 13 amino acids. V was trimmed by 3 bases and J by 6 bases, leaving 14 bases between them. CDR1 GTSNPN and CDR2 SVGIG come from the germline V gene (reference sequence). Here the CDR3 DNA reads TGTGCCTGGAGCGACAGGATAGATAATGGCTACACCTTC. Translation: CAWSDRIDNGYTF. The variable domain in full, with the rest retrieved from reference TRBV30 and TRBJ1-2, is SQTIHQWPATLVQPVGSPLSLECTVEGTSNPNLYWYRQAAGRGLQLLFYSVGIGQISSEVPQNLSASRPQDRQFILSSKKLLLSDSGFYLCAWSDRIDNGYTFGSGTRLTVV.

The rearrangement links TRBV2 to TRBJ2-2; no definite D call. The CDR3 length is 16 residues. Germline CDR1 reads SNHLY; CDR2 reads FYNNEI. V was clipped by 4 bases and J by 0 bases, with 12 bases between them. CDR3 DNA: TGTGCCAGCAGTGGTACTGGAAGAGCGAACACCGGGGAGCTGTTTTTT. Its protein product is CASSGTGRANTGELFF.

The V and J genes are TRBV27 and TRBJ2-7; D possibly corresponds to TRBD2 (6 bases). The V gene lost 2 bases and the J gene lost 3 bases, with 11 bases spanning the gap. This CDR3 has 14 amino acids. Germline V gene sequence: CDR1 MNHEY, CDR2 SMNVEV (reference sequence). The CDR3 DNA sequence: TGTGCCAGCAGTTTACGACCCGGGGGCTACGAGCAGTACTTC. Translating it yields CASSLRPGGYEQYF.

The V gene is TRBV19, the J gene TRBJ2-3; 7 nucleotides match TRBD2. V dropped 5 bases and J dropped 4; count of bases not matched to a gene: 12. Germline values: CDR1 LNHDA, CDR2 SQIVND (reference sequence). This CDR3 has 16 residues. CDR3 coding DNA: TGTGCCAGTAGTCGACTAGCCGTAAACGCCCCAGATACGCAGTATTTT. Amino acid sequence: CASSRLAVNAPDTQYF.

Remarks on this clone: Different DNA sequences within this sample yield the same CDR3. The V and J genes are TRBV27 and TRBJ2-5, with 9 nucleotides matching TRBD2. Germline CDR1 and CDR2: MNHEY and SMNVEV (reference sequence). V lost 2 bases to trimming and J lost 2 bases; unmatched junction nucleotides: 6. CDR3 length equals 16 residues. The CDR3 spells CASSLGLAGLQETQYF. The CDR3 DNA sequence: TGTGCCAGCAGTTTAGGGCTAGCGGGACTACAAGAGACCCAGTACTTC.

This sequence joins TRBV6-6 and TRBJ2-5; D possibly corresponds to TRBD2 (5 bases). Germline CDR1 reads MNHNY; CDR2 reads SVGAGI (reference sequence). The V gene lost 2 bases and the J gene lost 5 bases, with 15 bases spanning the gap. The CDR3 has 15 amino acids. For the CDR3, the DNA is TGTGCCAGCAGTTACATTAAGGGCCCGGGGGAGACCCAGTACTTC. This gives the protein CASSYIKGPGETQYF.

V gene TRBV9 combines with J gene TRBJ1-4; 9 bases line up with TRBD1. The CDR3 covers 15 residues. V lost 0 bases to trimming and J lost 8 bases; unmatched junction nucleotides: 5. Looked up from germline, CDR1 is SGDLS and CDR2 is YYNGEE. CDR3 DNA sequence: TGTGCCAGCAGCGTAGAGGGGACAGGGTGGGAAAAACTGTTTTTT. It is translated as CASSVEGTGWEKLFF.

The genes are TRBV5-8 and TRBJ2-2, with D tentatively TRBD1 or TRBD2 (5 bases each). The CDR3 has 14 residues. V was clipped by 5 bases and J by 5 bases, with 13 bases between them. Germline assignment: CDR1 SGHTS and CDR2 YDEGEE. This CDR3 is CASSRGLGTGELFF. In nucleotides, the CDR3 is TGTGCCAGCAGTCGGGGCCTCGGAACCGGGGAGCTGTTTTTT.

The chain joins TRBV6-5 to TRBJ2-7, with D possibly matching TRBD2 (5 bases). V was pared by 6 bases and J by 3 bases, with 15 bases between. The CDR3 has 14 residues. CDR1 is MNHEY, CDR2 SVGAGI, per germline. The DNA for the CDR3 is TGTGCCAGCAGAAAGTATGGACGGGACTACGAGCAGTACTTC. This gives the protein CASRKYGRDYEQYF.

This clone is large (0.1 to 1%). The V call is TRBV4-2, the J call TRBJ1-3; D call uncertain. CDR1 is LGHNA and CDR2 is YNFKEQ in the germline V gene. This CDR3 contains 17 residues. Trimming left V 4 bases short and J 0 bases short, with 16 bases between. The CDR3 spells CASSLGTYSSSGNTIYF. CDR3 nucleotides: TGTGCCAGCAGCCTCGGAACCTACTCGAGCTCTGGAAACACCATATATTTT.

This chain uses TRBV5-4 with TRBJ1-2, with a weak D call TRBD1 (6 bases). There are 15 residues in the CDR3. From germline, CDR1 is SGHNT and CDR2 YYREEE (reference sequence). V was cut by 2 bases and J by 8 bases, with 19 bases left in between. The CDR3 DNA sequence: TGTGCCAGCAGCTTTGACGTCCCACACAGGGACGGCTACACCTTC. It yields the protein CASSFDVPHRDGYTF.

This chain uses TRBV18 with TRBJ2-3; 10 nucleotides agree with TRBD2. Looked up from germline, CDR1 is KGHSH and CDR2 is LQKENI. The CDR3 contains 15 residues. The J segment lost 6 bases and the V segment lost 3 bases, leaving 6 bases of the junction unmatched. The CDR3 is CASSPWTSGFDTQYF. CDR3 nucleotide sequence: TGTGCCAGCTCACCCTGGACTAGCGGCTTCGATACGCAGTATTTT.

The chain is built from TRBV5-5 and TRBJ1-2; D unresolved. The CDR3 consists of 14 residues. Germline lookup yields CDR1 SGHKS and CDR2 YYEKEE (reference sequence). V was clipped by 2 bases and J by 4 bases, with 12 bases between them. The CDR3 here is CASSFGRTFYGYTF. The CDR3 region has the DNA TGTGCCAGCAGCTTCGGACGGACCTTCTATGGCTACACCTTC.

The gene calls are TRBV6-1 and TRBJ2-2; 7 nucleotides agree with TRBD1. Per germline, CDR1 MNHNS and CDR2 SASEGT. There are 12 residues in the CDR3. The CDR3 DNA reads as TGTGCAGAAGGGGGCGCAAACGGGGAGCTGTTTTTT. As protein: CAEGGANGELFF.

This chain links TRBV5-1 with TRBJ2-1; TRBD2 is a possible D gene (5 bases). V lost 4 bases, J lost 4 bases, and 9 bases lay in between. CDR1 and CDR2 (germline): SGHRS, YFSETQ. The CDR3 runs 13 residues. The CDR3 nucleotides are TGCGCCAGCAGCCAAGGACTGTACAATGAGCAGTTCTTC. It is translated as CASSQGLYNEQFF. The full variable domain, rest sourced from reference TRBV5-1 and TRBJ2-1, is KAGVTQTPRYLIKTRGQQVTLSCSPISGHRSVSWYQQTPGQGLQFLFEYFSETQRNKGNFPGRFSGRQFSNSRSEMNVSTLELGDSALYLCASSQGLYNEQFFGPGTRLTVL.

The V gene is TRBV7-9, the J gene TRBJ1-2, with 9 bases aligning to TRBD1. Trimming at V came to 2 bases and at J to 12 bases, leaving 13 bases not matched to a gene. CDR1 and CDR2 (germline): SEHNR, FQNEAQ (reference sequence). This CDR3 is 15 amino acids long. The CDR3 DNA follows: TGTGCCAGCAGCTTACCCCCCCAGGACAGGGGAAGGAACACCTTC. Its protein product is CASSLPPQDRGRNTF.

This chain joins TRBV5-1 and TRBJ2-5; TRBD2 agrees at 13 bases. The germline gives CDR1 SGHRS, CDR2 YFSETQ. CDR3 length: 16 amino acids. V shed 3 bases, J shed 5 bases, and the junction held 7 bases outside the gene matches. CDR3 amino acids: CASSWTSGSRGETQYF. The DNA for the CDR3 is TGCGCCAGCAGCTGGACTAGCGGGAGCCGGGGGGAGACCCAGTACTTC.

This clone was detected only a few times. The chain joins TRBV2 to TRBJ2-3; a weak D match, TRBD2 (6 bases). With 4 bases removed from V and 6 bases from J, the gap between germline ends came to 14 bases. The germline V gene encodes CDR1 SNHLY and CDR2 FYNNEI. The CDR3 has 14 amino acids. The CDR3 nucleotides are TGTGCCAGCAGTGGTAGGAGGGCCGGGGATACGCAGTATTTT. The encoded protein is CASSGRRAGDTQYF. The full variable domain, rest sourced from reference TRBV2 and TRBJ2-3, is EPEVTQTPSHQVTQMGQEVILRCVPISNHLYFYWYRQILGQKVEFLVSFYNNEISEKSEIFDDQFSVERPDGSNFTLKIRSTKLEDSAMYFCASSGRRAGDTQYFGPGTRLTVL.

The chain links TRBV7-9 to TRBJ1-6, with D uncertain. Germline V gene data show CDR1 as SEHNR and CDR2 as FQNEAQ (reference sequence). The CDR3 runs to 12 residues. Trimming took off 2 bases at V and 9 bases at J, with 5 bases between the two ends. CDR3 region: CASSLRGSPLHF. The CDR3 nucleotides are TGTGCCAGCAGCTTACGGGGTTCACCCCTCCACTTT.

A remark on this clone: This specimen includes other DNA sequences encoding the same CDR3. The chain joins TRBV10-3 to TRBJ1-2; the D is unclear. Trimming stripped 4 bases from V and 2 bases from J, with 5 bases between. CDR1 is ENHRY and CDR2 is SYGVKD in the germline V gene. The CDR3 is 12 residues long. CDR3 sequence: CAISGQNYGYTF. The CDR3 DNA reads TGTGCCATCAGTGGGCAGAACTATGGCTACACCTTC.